Listed below are T cell receptor beta chains from one sample, sequenced in a study of CD8 T cells in Susac syndrome. TCRdb analysed the immunoSEQ multiplex PCR reads with MiXCR anew, one entry per CDR3 protein. This table holds roughly 200,000 distinct CDR3 sequences, roughly 94% found once. Sequenced input: CD4+ T cells from PBMCs. The origin of the receptors is a human donor in good health. The CDR3 runs from the conserved cysteine through the conserved F or W. D genes are given only for firm matches. A clone size is listed for some rows: how often the clone was seen (once, few, many), or a class if it is expanded.

>NA|TRBV2|TRBJ1-5|NA
CASSREGNQPQHF
TGTGCCAGCAGTAGGGAAGGGAATCAGCCCCAGCATTTT
>NA|TRBV12-3/TRBV12-4|TRBJ2-1|TRBD2
CASRGTSGNYNEQFF
TGTGCCAGCAGGGGAACTAGCGGAAACTACAATGAGCAGTTCTTC
>NA|TRBV30|TRBJ2-1|NA
CAWYQDYNEQFF
TGTGCCTGGTACCAGGATTACAATGAGCAGTTCTTC
>NA|TRBV29-1|TRBJ2-1|TRBD2
CSVVPAGGDSYNEQFF
TGCAGCGTTGTCCCAGCGGGAGGAGACTCCTACAATGAGCAGTTCTTC
>once|TRBV28|TRBJ2-6|TRBD1
CATEDRVGSGANVLTF
TGTGCCACCGAGGACAGGGTCGGCTCTGGGGCCAACGTCCTGACTTTC
>once|TRBV25-1|TRBJ1-6|NA
CASSDRFNSPLHF
TGTGCCAGCAGTGACAGGTTTAATTCACCCCTCCACTTT
>NA|TRBV3-1|TRBJ2-7|NA
CASSQYQTYEQYF
TGTGCCAGCAGCCAATACCAGACCTACGAGCAGTACTTC
>NA|TRBV29-1|TRBJ2-3|TRBD2
CSVRALAGERDTQYF
TGCAGCGTCCGAGCCCTAGCGGGAGAAAGGGATACGCAGTATTTT
>NA|TRBV20-1|TRBJ2-3|TRBD2
CSAGIDGGF
TGCAGTGCGGGGATAGACGGGGGGTTT
>NA|TRBV7-2|TRBJ2-5|TRBD1
CASSLFAGQGAWETQYF
TGTGCCAGCAGCTTATTCGCGGGACAGGGGGCTTGGGAGACCCAGTACTTC
>NA|TRBV28|TRBJ2-2|TRBD1
CASSRRTGRTGELFF
TGTGCCAGCAGTCGGCGGACAGGGAGGACCGGGGAGCTGTTTTTT
>NA|TRBV4-2|TRBJ2-1|TRBD1
CASSQETGASYNEQFF
TGTGCCAGCAGCCAAGAAACAGGGGCCTCCTACAATGAGCAGTTCTTC
>few|TRBV11-2|TRBJ2-5|NA
CASSLRFQETQYF
TGTGCCAGCAGCTTACGCTTCCAAGAGACCCAGTACTTC
>NA|TRBV25-1|TRBJ1-2|NA
CASSANNYGYTF
TGTGCCAGCAGTGCCAATAACTATGGCTACACCTTC
>few|TRBV7-2|TRBJ1-5|NA
CASSRQRGNQPQHF
TGTGCCAGCAGCCGACAGCGAGGCAATCAGCCCCAGCATTTT
>once|TRBV30|TRBJ1-1|NA
CAWREQGLTEAFF
TGTGCCTGGAGGGAACAGGGACTCACTGAAGCTTTCTTT
>NA|TRBV4-1|TRBJ2-2|TRBD1
CASSQLDRRSGELFF
TGCGCCAGCAGCCAATTGGACAGGCGGAGCGGGGAGCTGTTTTTT
>NA|TRBV20-1|TRBJ2-1|NA
CSAKQGRKQFF
TGCAGTGCTAAACAGGGACGAAAGCAGTTCTTC
>once|TRBV20-1|TRBJ1-2|NA
CSASPTWNYGYTF
TGCAGTGCTAGCCCGACATGGAACTATGGCTACACCTTC
>NA|TRBV6-5|TRBJ1-1|NA
CASSPDRMGTEAFF
TGTGCCAGCAGCCCGGACCGGATGGGGACTGAAGCTTTCTTT
>NA|TRBV5-1|TRBJ1-1|TRBD1
CASSTGQATEAFF
TGCGCCAGCAGCACGGGACAGGCGACTGAAGCTTTCTTT
>once|TRBV20-1|TRBJ1-2|NA
CSTYFGRSGYTF
TGCAGTACCTACTTCGGACGGTCTGGCTACACCTTC
>NA|TRBV5-4|TRBJ2-1|NA
CASSPSSYDEQFF
TGTGCCAGCAGCCCCAGCAGTTATGATGAGCAGTTCTTC
>NA|TRBV1|TRBJ2-1|NA
CTSSQRALRDRGHNEQFF
TGCACCAGCAGCCAGCGGGCCCTCCGGGACAGGGGCCACAATGAGCAGTTCTTC
>NA|TRBV5-6|TRBJ2-3|NA
CASSWDRDTQYF
TGTGCCAGCAGCTGGGACCGAGATACGCAGTATTTT
>NA|TRBV2|TRBJ2-2|NA
CASSEDKTGELFF
TGTGCCAGCAGTGAAGACAAAACCGGGGAGCTGTTTTTT
>once|TRBV14|TRBJ2-2|TRBD2
CASSQDSASGVTGELFF
TGTGCCAGCAGCCAAGATTCCGCTAGCGGGGTTACCGGGGAGCTGTTTTTT
>NA|TRBV29-1|TRBJ1-4|TRBD1
CSVGGQGYEKLFF
TGCAGCGTTGGGGGACAGGGGTATGAAAAACTGTTTTTT
>NA|TRBV29-1|TRBJ2-1|TRBD2
CSVLGLAGSYNEQFF
TGCAGCGTGCTGGGACTAGCGGGATCCTACAATGAGCAGTTCTTC
>NA|TRBV7-2|TRBJ1-6|TRBD1
CASSLRTGPSPLHF
TGTGCCAGCAGCTTAAGGACAGGTCCATCACCCCTCCACTTT
>NA|TRBV20-1|TRBJ1-4|NA
CSAVLRSGAGEKLFF
TGCAGTGCTGTCCTTCGATCCGGGGCCGGTGAAAAACTGTTTTTT
>NA|TRBV30|TRBJ2-5|NA
CAWSPPTEETQYF
TGTGCCTGGAGTCCCCCTACGGAAGAGACCCAGTACTTC
>NA|TRBV6-5|TRBJ2-7|NA
CASSYGTPYEQYF
TGTGCCAGCAGTTACGGCACCCCCTACGAGCAGTACTTC
>NA|TRBV24-1|TRBJ1-5|TRBD1
CAAQGRGPIHQPQHF
TGTGCCGCCCAGGGTAGGGGGCCAATCCACCAGCCCCAGCATTTT
>NA|TRBV6-5|TRBJ2-5|NA
CASRRNRRGEETQYF
TGTGCCAGCAGACGGAACAGAAGGGGTGAGGAGACCCAGTACTTC
>NA|TRBV24-1|TRBJ2-1|TRBD1
CATSGQQGMNEQFF
TGTGCCACCAGTGGACAACAGGGGATGAATGAGCAGTTCTTC
>once|TRBV3-1|TRBJ2-1|NA
CASSQIAINEQFF
TGTGCCAGCAGCCAAATAGCCATCAATGAGCAGTTCTTC
>NA|TRBV20-1|TRBJ2-5|NA
CSARPPGQQETQYF
TGCAGTGCTAGACCACCGGGGCAACAAGAGACCCAGTACTTC
>NA|TRBV7-7|TRBJ2-1|TRBD2
CASSLGTSGTYEQFF
TGTGCTAGCAGCTTAGGGACTAGCGGGACTTATGAGCAGTTCTTC
>few|TRBV29-1|TRBJ2-3|NA
CSVEGGTDTQYF
TGCAGCGTTGAAGGCGGGACAGATACGCAGTATTTT
>NA|TRBV18|TRBJ1-2|TRBD1
CASSPPVQGYRGYTF
TGTGCCAGCTCACCACCGGTACAGGGGTATCGGGGCTACACCTTC
>few|TRBV29-1|TRBJ2-7|TRBD1
CSAGQGQYEQYF
TGCAGCGCAGGACAGGGGCAGTACGAGCAGTACTTC
>NA|TRBV20-1|TRBJ1-5|NA
CSARDPETALSNQPQHF
TGCAGTGCTAGAGATCCAGAGACAGCCTTAAGCAATCAGCCCCAGCATTTT
>NA|TRBV7-8|TRBJ2-3|TRBD2
CASSRAGGGTDTQYF
TGTGCCAGCAGCCGGGCGGGGGGCGGCACAGATACGCAGTATTTT
>NA|TRBV9|TRBJ2-1|NA
CASSVQSSSYNEQFF
TGTGCCAGCAGCGTCCAAAGCAGCTCCTACAATGAGCAGTTCTTC
>NA|TRBV2|TRBJ2-5|NA
CASSAGYGESETQYF
TGTGCCAGCAGCGCCGGGTATGGGGAATCAGAGACCCAGTACTTC
>once|TRBV7-2|TRBJ2-1|NA
CASSFGLGPIRNEQFF
TGTGCCAGCAGCTTTGGCCTCGGACCGATACGCAATGAGCAGTTCTTC
>NA|TRBV20-1|TRBJ2-6|NA
CSARTDSGANVLTF
TGCAGTGCTAGAACGGACTCTGGGGCCAACGTCCTGACTTTC
>NA|TRBV29-1|TRBJ1-1|NA
CSVLGTGNTEAFF
TGCAGCGTTCTCGGGACGGGGAACACTGAAGCTTTCTTT
>NA|TRBV7-9|TRBJ2-1|NA
CASSRALGVEQFF
TGTGCCAGCAGCCGCGCCTTAGGGGTCGAGCAGTTCTTC